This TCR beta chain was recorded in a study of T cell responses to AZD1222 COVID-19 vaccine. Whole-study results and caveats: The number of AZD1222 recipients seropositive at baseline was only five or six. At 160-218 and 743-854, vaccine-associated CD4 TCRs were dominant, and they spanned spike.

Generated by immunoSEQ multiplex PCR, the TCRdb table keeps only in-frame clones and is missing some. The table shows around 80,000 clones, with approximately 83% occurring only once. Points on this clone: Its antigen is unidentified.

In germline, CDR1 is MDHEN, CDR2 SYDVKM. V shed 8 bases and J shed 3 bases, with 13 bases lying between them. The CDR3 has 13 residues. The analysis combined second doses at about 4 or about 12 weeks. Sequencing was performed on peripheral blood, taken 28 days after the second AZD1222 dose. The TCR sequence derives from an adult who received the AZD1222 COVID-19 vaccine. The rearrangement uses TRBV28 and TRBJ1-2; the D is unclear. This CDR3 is CASFLKGHYGYTF. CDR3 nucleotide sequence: TGTGCCAGCTTCCTTAAGGGCCACTATGGCTACACCTTC.